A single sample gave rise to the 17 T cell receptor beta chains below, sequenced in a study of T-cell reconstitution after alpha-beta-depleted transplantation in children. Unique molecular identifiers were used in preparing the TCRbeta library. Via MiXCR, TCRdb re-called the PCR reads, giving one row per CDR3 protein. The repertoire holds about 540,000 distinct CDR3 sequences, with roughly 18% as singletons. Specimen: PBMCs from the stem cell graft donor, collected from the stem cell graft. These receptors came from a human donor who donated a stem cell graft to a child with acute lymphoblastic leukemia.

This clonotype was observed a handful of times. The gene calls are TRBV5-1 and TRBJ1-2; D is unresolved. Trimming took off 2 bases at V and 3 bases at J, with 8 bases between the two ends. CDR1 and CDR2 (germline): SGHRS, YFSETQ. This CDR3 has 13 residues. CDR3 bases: TGCGCCAGCAGCTTAAGGGTTGACTATGGCTACACCTTC. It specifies CASSLRVDYGYTF.

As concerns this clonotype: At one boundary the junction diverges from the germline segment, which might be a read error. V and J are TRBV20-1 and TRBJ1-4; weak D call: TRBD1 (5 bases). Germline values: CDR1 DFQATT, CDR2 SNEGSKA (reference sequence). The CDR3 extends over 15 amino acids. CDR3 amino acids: CSARDKGRVNGKLFF. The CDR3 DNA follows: TGCAGTGCTAGAGATAAGGGCAGGGTGAATGGAAAACTGTTTTTT.

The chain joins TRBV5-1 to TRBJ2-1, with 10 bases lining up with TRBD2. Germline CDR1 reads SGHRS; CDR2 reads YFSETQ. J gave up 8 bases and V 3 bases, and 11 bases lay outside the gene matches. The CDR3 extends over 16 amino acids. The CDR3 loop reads CASSWGAGTSVDEQFF. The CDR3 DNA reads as TGCGCCAGCAGCTGGGGGGCCGGGACTAGCGTTGATGAGCAGTTCTTC.

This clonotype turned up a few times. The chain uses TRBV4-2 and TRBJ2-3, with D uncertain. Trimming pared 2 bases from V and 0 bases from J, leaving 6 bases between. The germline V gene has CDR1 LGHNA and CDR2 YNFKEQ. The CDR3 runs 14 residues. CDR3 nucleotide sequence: TGTGCCAGCAGCCAACTAGAGAGCACAGATACGCAGTATTTT. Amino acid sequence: CASSQLESTDTQYF.

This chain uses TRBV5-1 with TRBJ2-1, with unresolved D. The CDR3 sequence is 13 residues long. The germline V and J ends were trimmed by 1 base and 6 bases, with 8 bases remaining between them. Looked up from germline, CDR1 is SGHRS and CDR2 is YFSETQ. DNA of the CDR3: TGCGCCAGCAGCTTGACACCCCTCAATGAGCAGTTCTTC. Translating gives CASSLTPLNEQFF.

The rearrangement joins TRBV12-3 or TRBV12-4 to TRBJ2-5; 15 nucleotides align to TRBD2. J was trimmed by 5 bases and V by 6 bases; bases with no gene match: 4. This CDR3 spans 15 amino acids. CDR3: CASRRTSGRGETQYF. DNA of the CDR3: TGTGCCAGCAGGCGGACTAGCGGGAGGGGGGAGACCCAGTACTTC.

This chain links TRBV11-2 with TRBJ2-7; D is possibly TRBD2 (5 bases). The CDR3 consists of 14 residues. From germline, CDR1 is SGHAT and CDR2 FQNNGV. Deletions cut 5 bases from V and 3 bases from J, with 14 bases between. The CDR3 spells CASSLAPTNYEQYF. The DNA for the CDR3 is TGTGCCAGCAGCCTAGCCCCGACCAACTACGAGCAGTACTTC.

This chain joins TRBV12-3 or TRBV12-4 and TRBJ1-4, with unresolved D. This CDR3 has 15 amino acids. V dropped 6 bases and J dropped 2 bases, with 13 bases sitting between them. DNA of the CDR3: TGTGCCAGCAGCCCCTACAGAGATACTAATGAAAAACTGTTTTTT. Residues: CASSPYRDTNEKLFF.

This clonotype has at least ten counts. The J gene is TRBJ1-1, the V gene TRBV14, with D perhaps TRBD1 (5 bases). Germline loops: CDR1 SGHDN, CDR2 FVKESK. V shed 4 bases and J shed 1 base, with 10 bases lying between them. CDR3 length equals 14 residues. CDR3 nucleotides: TGTGCCAGCAGCCTTCCTGGGACGAACACTGAAGCTTTCTTT. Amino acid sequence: CASSLPGTNTEAFF.

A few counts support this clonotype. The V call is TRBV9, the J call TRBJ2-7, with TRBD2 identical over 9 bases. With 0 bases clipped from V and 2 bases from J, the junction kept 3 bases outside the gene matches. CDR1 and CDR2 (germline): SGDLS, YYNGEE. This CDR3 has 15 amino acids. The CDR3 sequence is CASSVDSSGAYEQYF. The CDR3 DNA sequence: TGTGCCAGCAGCGTAGACTCTAGCGGGGCCTACGAGCAGTACTTC.

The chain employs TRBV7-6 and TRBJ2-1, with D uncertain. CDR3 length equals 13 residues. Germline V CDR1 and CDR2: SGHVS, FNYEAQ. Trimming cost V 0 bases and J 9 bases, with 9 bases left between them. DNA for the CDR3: TGTGCCAGCAGCTTAGCTGGAGTTGTTGAGCAGTTCTTC. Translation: CASSLAGVVEQFF.

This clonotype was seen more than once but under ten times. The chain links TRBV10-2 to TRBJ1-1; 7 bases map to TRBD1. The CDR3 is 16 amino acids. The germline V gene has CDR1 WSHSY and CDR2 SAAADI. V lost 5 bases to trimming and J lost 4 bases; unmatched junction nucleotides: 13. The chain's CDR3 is CASSLKRQGQSTEAFF. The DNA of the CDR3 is TGCGCCAGCAGTCTCAAACGACAGGGCCAGAGCACTGAAGCTTTCTTT.

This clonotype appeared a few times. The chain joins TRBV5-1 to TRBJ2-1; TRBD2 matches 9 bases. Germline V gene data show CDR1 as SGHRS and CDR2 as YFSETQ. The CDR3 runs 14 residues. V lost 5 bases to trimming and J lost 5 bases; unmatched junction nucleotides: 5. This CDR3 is CASRDSGSHNEQFF. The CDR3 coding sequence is TGCGCCAGCAGAGATAGCGGGAGCCACAATGAGCAGTTCTTC.

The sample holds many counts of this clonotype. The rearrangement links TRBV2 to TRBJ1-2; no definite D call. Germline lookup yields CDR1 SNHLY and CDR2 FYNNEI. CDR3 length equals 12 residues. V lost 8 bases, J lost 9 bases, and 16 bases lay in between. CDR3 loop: CASLEGYKSYTF. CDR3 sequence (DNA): TGTGCCAGCCTCGAAGGCTATAAGAGCTACACCTTC.

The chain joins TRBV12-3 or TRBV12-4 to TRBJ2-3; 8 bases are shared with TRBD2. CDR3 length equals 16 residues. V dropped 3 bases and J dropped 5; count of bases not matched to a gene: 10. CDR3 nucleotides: TGTGCCAGCAGTTTTTTCAGGGGCGCGGGGGGAGATACGCAGTATTTT. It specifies CASSFFRGAGGDTQYF.

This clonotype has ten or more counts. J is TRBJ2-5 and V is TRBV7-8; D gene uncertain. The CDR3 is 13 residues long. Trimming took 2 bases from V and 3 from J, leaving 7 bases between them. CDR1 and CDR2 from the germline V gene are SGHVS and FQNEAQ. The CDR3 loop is CASSLSPKETQYF. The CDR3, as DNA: TGTGCCAGCAGCTTATCTCCCAAAGAGACCCAGTACTTC.

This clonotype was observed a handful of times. The CDR3 reads CASSRGPNEQFF. Here the CDR3 DNA reads TGTGCCAGCTCACGCGGCCCCAATGAGCAGTTCTTC. The rearrangement uses TRBV18 and TRBJ2-1; no clear D. Germline V lookup: CDR1 KGHSH, CDR2 LQKENI. There are 12 residues in the CDR3. V was pared by 4 bases and J by 6 bases, with 7 bases between.